The 24 T cell receptor beta chains below come from one sample, sequenced in a study of cytomegalovirus exposure and HLA in healthy donors. Primers included in the PCR were 60 Vbeta and 13 Jbeta primers. Produced via immunoSEQ multiplex PCR; TCRdb's table is partial and in-frame only. The sample consists of some 200,000 clones, 65% to 85% of them appearing once. The sequenced material came from PBMCs. The receptors here all came from a woman aged 25 to 39 in good health and CMV-seronegative.

The genes are TRBV7-9 and TRBJ2-7, with 9 bases aligning to TRBD2. This CDR3 is 14 amino acids long. Germline trimming cut 5 bases from V and 3 bases from J; bases unmatched to any gene: 5. Germline loops: CDR1 SEHNR, CDR2 FQNEAQ (reference sequence). The CDR3 region is CASSRGGGNYEQYF. CDR3 DNA: TGTGCCAGCAGCCGCGGGGGGGGCAACTACGAGCAGTACTTC.

The chain uses TRBV4-2 and TRBJ1-2; 7 bases are shared with TRBD1. The V and J ends lost 0 bases and 5 bases, in that order; junction bases with no gene match: 3. The CDR3 sequence is 14 residues long. Germline CDR1 is LGHNA and CDR2 is YNFKEQ. CDR3 sequence (DNA): TGTGCCAGCAGCCAAGATGAGGGGGCTTATGGCTACACCTTC. This sequence encodes CASSQDEGAYGYTF.

The V and J genes are TRBV7-9 and TRBJ2-7; D might be TRBD1 (6 bases). This CDR3 is 15 amino acids long. V lost 0 bases to trimming and J lost 2 bases, with 11 bases between them. The germline CDR1 and CDR2 sequences are SEHNR and FQNEAQ (reference sequence). The CDR3 DNA reads as TGTGCCAGCAGCTTAGCGGGGACACCAGCCTACGAGCAGTACTTC. This translates into CASSLAGTPAYEQYF.

The rearrangement links TRBV2 to TRBJ2-5, with 12 positions matching TRBD1. Germline lookup yields CDR1 SNHLY and CDR2 FYNNEI. The CDR3 has 17 residues. The trim removed 6 bases at V and 4 bases at J, leaving 12 bases unmatched. The CDR3: CASSRDRGRLGRETQYF. The CDR3 DNA is TGTGCCAGCAGCCGGGACAGGGGGCGCTTGGGCCGAGAGACCCAGTACTTC.

This clone showed up just a few times. This sequence joins TRBV5-6 and TRBJ2-3; TRBD2 agrees at 10 bases. The CDR3 has 14 residues. J gave up 9 bases and V 0 bases, and 4 bases lay outside the gene matches. Germline CDR1 is SGHDT and CDR2 is YYEEEE. For the CDR3, the DNA is TGTGCCAGCAGCTTGGCTCTAGCGGGAGAGACGCAGTATTTT. Protein sequence: CASSLALAGETQYF.

The rearrangement links TRBV5-1 to TRBJ1-3; tentative D call: TRBD1 (5 bases). The germline V gene has CDR1 SGHRS and CDR2 YFSETQ. The CDR3 contains 17 residues. Trimming took off 2 bases at V and 1 base at J, with 16 bases between the two ends. Written as DNA, the CDR3 is TGCGCCAGCAGCTTTTCCCCTTGGGAGGGGTCTGGAAACACCATATATTTT. Translating it yields CASSFSPWEGSGNTIYF.

This clone has more than one count but fewer than ten. The chain joins TRBV5-1 to TRBJ2-1; D not resolved. The CDR3 has 11 amino acids. Germline V gives CDR1 SGHRS, CDR2 YFSETQ. The V end lost 6 bases, the J end lost 7 bases, and 8 bases lay between the germline ends. DNA of the CDR3: TGCGCCAGCAAGGAGCTGAATGAGCAGTTCTTC. Translation: CASKELNEQFF.

This clone came up a few times. The chain carries TRBV2 and TRBJ1-2, with D uncertain. The CDR3 spans 14 residues. Germline CDR1 SNHLY, CDR2 FYNNEI. V lost 1 base to trimming and J lost 5 bases, with 11 bases between them. This chain's CDR3 is CASSEVAGLYGYTF. In DNA, the CDR3 is TGTGCCAGCAGTGAAGTGGCAGGCCTATATGGCTACACCTTC.

The chain couples TRBV18 to TRBJ2-1; 8 bases map to TRBD2. The germline V gene encodes CDR1 KGHSH and CDR2 LQKENI. V lost 3 bases, J lost 9 bases, and 19 bases stayed unmatched. CDR3 size: 18 residues. CDR3 region: CASSPDPPGTSTLPEQFF. The CDR3 DNA reads as TGTGCCAGCTCACCTGACCCGCCTGGGACTAGTACGTTGCCTGAGCAGTTCTTC.

This rearrangement joins TRBV5-6 to TRBJ1-1; D is perhaps TRBD1 (6 bases). Per the germline V gene, CDR1 is SGHDT and CDR2 is YYEEEE. CDR3 length: 12 amino acids. The germline V and J ends were trimmed by 2 bases and 8 bases, with 10 bases remaining between them. The CDR3 sequence is CASSLYGTEAFF. The DNA of the CDR3 is TGTGCCAGCAGCTTATACGGGACAGAAGCTTTCTTT.

The table lists this clone with a count of one. This chain joins TRBV11-3 and TRBJ2-2; 9 nucleotides line up with TRBD1. The CDR3 contains 15 residues. The ends lost 6 bases at V and 5 bases at J; junction bases unmatched: 7. Germline CDR1 reads SGHNT; CDR2 reads YENEEA. The CDR3 here is CASSRTGERTGELFF. The CDR3 coding sequence is TGTGCCAGCAGTCGGACAGGGGAGAGAACCGGGGAGCTGTTTTTT.

The chain carries TRBV5-4 and TRBJ1-1; no clear D. Per the germline V gene, CDR1 is SGHNT and CDR2 is YYREEE (reference sequence). V lost 2 bases and J 0 bases, leaving 8 bases between the germline ends. The CDR3 has 14 amino acids. This CDR3 is CASSFGEMNTEAFF. As DNA, the CDR3 is TGTGCCAGCAGCTTCGGGGAAATGAACACTGAAGCTTTCTTT. Full variable domain (rest looked up from reference TRBV5-4 and TRBJ1-1): ETGVTQSPTHLIKTRGQQVTLRCSSQSGHNTVSWYQQALGQGPQFIFQYYREEENGRGNFPPRFSGLQFPNYSSELNVNALELDDSALYLCASSFGEMNTEAFFGQGTRLTVV.

V gene TRBV7-9 combines with J gene TRBJ1-3; TRBD1 agrees at 8 bases. Trimming removed 6 bases from V and 0 bases from J; junction bases left unmatched: 4. In germline, CDR1 is SEHNR, CDR2 FQNEAQ (reference sequence). CDR3 length: 15 amino acids. The CDR3 bases are TGTGCCAGCAGATCAGGGGGCTTCTCTGGAAACACCATATATTTT. Its translation is CASRSGGFSGNTIYF.

The chain is built from TRBV7-2 and TRBJ1-2, with 9 bases matching TRBD1. In germline, CDR1 is SGHTA, CDR2 FQGNSA. Trimming cost V 8 bases and J 8 bases; bases outside gene matches: 9. This CDR3 spans 13 amino acids. The CDR3 nucleotides read TGTGCCAGCGTGGTACAGGGGGCCTGGGGCTACACCTTC. Protein sequence: CASVVQGAWGYTF.

J is TRBJ1-5 and V is TRBV5-1; D perhaps matches TRBD1 (5 bases). Between the trimmed V and J ends, which lost 0 bases and 7 bases, there was a span of 11 bases. The CDR3 has 14 residues. Germline V lookup: CDR1 SGHRS, CDR2 YFSETQ. For the CDR3, the DNA is TGCGCCAGCAGCTTGGGAGGGGAGGGGCAGCCCCAGCATTTT. Amino acid sequence: CASSLGGEGQPQHF. The entire variable domain, with the rest obtained from reference TRBV5-1 and TRBJ1-5, is as follows: KAGVTQTPRYLIKTRGQQVTLSCSPISGHRSVSWYQQTPGQGLQFLFEYFSETQRNKGNFPGRFSGRQFSNSRSEMNVSTLELGDSALYLCASSLGGEGQPQHFGDGTRLSIL.

CDR3 amino acids: CASSLEGESPLHF. CDR3 sequence (DNA): TGTGCCAGCAGCTTAGAGGGGGAATCACCCCTCCACTTT. The rearrangement links TRBV7-8 to TRBJ1-6, with D maybe TRBD1 (6 bases). The V end lost 1 base, the J end lost 10 bases, and 8 bases lay between the germline ends. Germline V gene data show CDR1 as SGHVS and CDR2 as FQNEAQ. The CDR3 extends over 13 amino acids.

This sequence joins TRBV15 and TRBJ1-6; a possible D gene is TRBD1 (6 bases). This CDR3 has 16 residues. V was trimmed by 3 bases and J by 10 bases, leaving 19 bases between them. CDR1 is LNHNV and CDR2 is YYDKDF in the germline V gene (reference sequence). The CDR3 reads CATSRNVQGPYSPLHF. DNA of the CDR3: TGTGCCACCAGCAGGAATGTACAGGGTCCTTACTCACCCCTCCACTTT.

V usage is TRBV5-1 and J usage is TRBJ1-4; tentative D call: TRBD1 (5 bases). This CDR3 has 13 amino acids. Trimming removed 5 bases at V and 10 bases at J, with 15 bases between. Per the germline V gene, CDR1 is SGHRS and CDR2 is YFSETQ. CDR3 region: CASSIGDLGKLFF. In DNA, the CDR3 is TGCGCCAGCAGTATAGGGGACTTAGGAAAACTGTTTTTT.

Of note for this clone: Sequence at one end of the junction differs from germline and may be a read error. V gene TRBV7-9 combines with J gene TRBJ1-1, with D possibly being TRBD1 (5 bases). This CDR3 comprises 13 residues. Germline lookup yields CDR1 SEHNR and CDR2 FQNEAQ (reference sequence). CDR3 coding DNA: TGTGCCAGCAGCGCAGCCGGGAGCCCGGGGCAGCTCTTT. Its translation is CASSAAGSPGQLF.

This rearrangement joins TRBV19 to TRBJ2-3, with TRBD2 matching 9 bases. The CDR3 has 14 amino acids. V lost 6 bases to trimming and J lost 4 bases; unmatched junction nucleotides: 5. CDR1 is LNHDA, CDR2 SQIVND, per germline (reference sequence). CDR3 nucleotides: TGTGCCAGTAGATCTGCGGGGGGGGCAGATACGCAGTATTTT. It codes for CASRSAGGADTQYF.

The chain is built from TRBV19 and TRBJ1-2; 10 nucleotides align to TRBD1. V was pared by 5 bases and J by 7 bases, with 4 bases of the junction left unmatched. Germline CDR1 and CDR2: LNHDA and SQIVND (reference sequence). The length of the CDR3 is 13 residues. CDR3 residues: CASSDRGRGGYTF. The CDR3 nucleotides are TGTGCCAGTAGTGACAGGGGGCGCGGTGGCTACACCTTC.

The chain has TRBV5-1 and TRBJ2-1; 7 nucleotides line up with TRBD2. This CDR3 has 16 residues. J gave up 12 bases and V 1 base, and 16 bases lay outside the gene matches. Germline V CDR1 and CDR2: SGHRS, YFSETQ. CDR3 DNA: TGCGCCAGCAGCTTGAATCTGCGGCTAGCGGCATCTGGGCAGTTCTTC. Amino acids: CASSLNLRLAASGQFF.

This clone was picked up one time. The chain employs TRBV30 and TRBJ2-1; D is possibly TRBD2 (5 bases). The V and J ends lost 3 bases and 3 bases respectively, with 21 bases between them. The CDR3 is 17 residues long. The V gene's germline CDR1 is GTSNPN and CDR2 SVGIG (reference sequence). This CDR3 reads CAWSGSSRTHYYNEQFF. Here the CDR3 DNA reads TGTGCCTGGAGCGGTTCTAGCCGCACCCACTACTACAATGAGCAGTTCTTC.

The chain carries TRBV7-9 and TRBJ2-2, with TRBD1 matching 7 bases. V lost 1 base to trimming and J lost 5 bases; unmatched junction nucleotides: 7. Germline V gene sequence: CDR1 SEHNR, CDR2 FQNEAQ (reference sequence). The CDR3 spans 16 residues. The CDR3 DNA reads TGTGCCAGCAGCTTAGGGAAGACAGGGAGAACCGGGGAGCTGTTTTTT. It codes for CASSLGKTGRTGELFF. The entire variable domain, with the rest obtained from reference TRBV7-9 and TRBJ2-2, is as follows: DTGVSQNPRHKITKRGQNVTFRCDPISEHNRLYWYRQTLGQGPEFLTYFQNEAQLEKSRLLSDRFSAERPKGSFSTLEIQRTEQGDSAMYLCASSLGKTGRTGELFFGEGSRLTVL.